The clone carrying this T cell receptor beta chain was detected only a few times. The sample originates from a study of regulatory T cells in long-lasting Graves disease. At the level of the study: It was over 5 years of antithyroid drugs, with positive TSH receptor antibodies, that meant persistent Graves' disease.

Time point denoted: persistent/refractory GD, antithyroid drugs over 5 years with positive TRAb. PBMCs were the source of the RNA used for TCR sequencing. Both iRepertoire HTBI primers and Arm-PCR of CDR3 regions were used to build the TCR beta libraries. TCRdb independently ran MiXCR on the multiplex PCR reads; one entry per CDR3 protein. The repertoire consists of hundreds of thousands of distinct CDR3 sequences, with around 21% occurring once and the leading ten covering about 7.8%. The CDR3 loop spans 13 amino acids. Looked up from germline, CDR1 is MNHNS and CDR2 is SASEGT. V gave up 6 bases and J gave up 0 bases, with 8 bases separating them.

The chain recombines TRBV6-1 with TRBJ2-5; no clear D. The sample in question was peripheral blood mononuclear cells (PBMCs), obtained when the disease was refractory, from a patient treated with antithyroid drugs. The sequence derives from a female donor with Graves disease. CDR3 nucleotide sequence: TGTGCCAGCAGCCTCGCGTACCAAGAGACCCAGTACTTC. It specifies CASSLAYQETQYF.